The source of this T cell receptor beta chain is a study of long-term antiretroviral therapy in people with HIV. Across the study: Sampling started about a decade before the 2015 immediate-ART recommendation. Study outcomes and limitations: Every time point showed a repertoire led by clones expanded before ART. HIV repertoire CDR3 lengths ranged less widely than those of controls.

The immunoSEQ assay was v3.0, run at survey level. Some clones are missing from TCRdb's copy, which holds only in-frame ones; the method was immunoSEQ multiplex PCR. The profile covers over 10,000 clones, with about 77% appearing a single time and roughly an eighth taken by the ten largest. Concerning this clone: The antigen remains undetermined.

The trim removed 1 base at V and 6 bases at J, leaving 3 bases unmatched. Germline values: CDR1 SGHTA, CDR2 FQGNSA. This CDR3 comprises 13 residues. V and J are TRBV7-2 and TRBJ2-7; TRBD2 matches at 7 bases. The TCR comes from a woman in her late teens or twenties with HIV. This sample comprised unsorted PBMCs, obtained 1.3 years after starting antiretroviral therapy. The CDR3 DNA follows: TGTGCCAGCAGCTTAGGGAGCGGGATCGAGCAGTACTTC. Translation: CASSLGSGIEQYF.